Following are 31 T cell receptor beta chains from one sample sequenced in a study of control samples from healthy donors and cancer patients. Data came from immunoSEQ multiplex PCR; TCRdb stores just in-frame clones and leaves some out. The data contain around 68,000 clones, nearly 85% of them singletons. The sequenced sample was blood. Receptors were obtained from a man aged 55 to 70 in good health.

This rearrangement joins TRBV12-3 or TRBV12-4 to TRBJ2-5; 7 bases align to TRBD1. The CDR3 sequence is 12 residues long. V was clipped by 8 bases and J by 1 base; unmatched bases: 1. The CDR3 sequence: CASGQVQETQYF. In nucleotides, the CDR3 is TGTGCCAGCGGACAGGTCCAAGAGACCCAGTACTTC.

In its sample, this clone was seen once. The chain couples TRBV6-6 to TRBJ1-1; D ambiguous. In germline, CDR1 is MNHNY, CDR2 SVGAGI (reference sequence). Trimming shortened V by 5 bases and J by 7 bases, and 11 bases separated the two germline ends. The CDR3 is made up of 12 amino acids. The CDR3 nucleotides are TGTGCCAGCAGTCATCGATTAGATGAAGCTTTCTTT. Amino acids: CASSHRLDEAFF.

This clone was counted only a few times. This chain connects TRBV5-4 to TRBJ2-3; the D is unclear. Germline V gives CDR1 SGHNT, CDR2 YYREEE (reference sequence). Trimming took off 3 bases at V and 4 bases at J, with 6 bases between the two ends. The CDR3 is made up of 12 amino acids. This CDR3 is CASSYQSDTQYF. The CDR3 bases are TGTGCCAGCAGCTACCAGTCAGATACGCAGTATTTT. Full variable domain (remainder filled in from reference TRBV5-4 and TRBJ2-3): ETGVTQSPTHLIKTRGQQVTLRCSSQSGHNTVSWYQQALGQGPQFIFQYYREEENGRGNFPPRFSGLQFPNYSSELNVNALELDDSALYLCASSYQSDTQYFGPGTRLTVL.

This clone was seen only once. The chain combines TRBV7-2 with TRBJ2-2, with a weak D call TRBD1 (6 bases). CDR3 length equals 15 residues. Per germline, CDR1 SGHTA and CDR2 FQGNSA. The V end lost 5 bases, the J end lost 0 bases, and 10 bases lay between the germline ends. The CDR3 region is CASSPGTTNTGELFF. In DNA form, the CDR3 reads TGTGCCAGCAGCCCCGGGACAACGAACACCGGGGAGCTGTTTTTT.

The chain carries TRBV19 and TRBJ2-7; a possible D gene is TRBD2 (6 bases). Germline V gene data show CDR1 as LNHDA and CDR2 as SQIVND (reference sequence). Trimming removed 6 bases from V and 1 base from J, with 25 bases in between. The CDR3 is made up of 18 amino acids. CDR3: CASSTPTRRGDLSYEQYF. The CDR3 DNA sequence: TGTGCCAGTAGCACCCCGACGCGGCGGGGAGACCTTTCCTACGAGCAGTACTTC.

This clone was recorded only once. CDR3 in DNA: TGTGCCAGCAGTTTAGGCGGGAGTTACGAGCAGTACTTC. Amino acid sequence: CASSLGGSYEQYF. J is TRBJ2-7 and V is TRBV12-3 or TRBV12-4; TRBD2 aligns across 7 bases. The V segment lost 1 base and the J segment 4 bases; nucleotides outside the gene matches: 1. There are 13 residues in the CDR3.

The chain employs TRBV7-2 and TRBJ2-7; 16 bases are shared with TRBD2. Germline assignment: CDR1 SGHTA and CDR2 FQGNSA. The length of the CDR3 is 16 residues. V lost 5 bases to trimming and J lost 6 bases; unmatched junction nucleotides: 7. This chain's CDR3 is CTSSPGTSGRAGEQYF. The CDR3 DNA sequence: TGTACCAGCAGCCCAGGGACTAGCGGGAGGGCCGGCGAGCAGTACTTC.

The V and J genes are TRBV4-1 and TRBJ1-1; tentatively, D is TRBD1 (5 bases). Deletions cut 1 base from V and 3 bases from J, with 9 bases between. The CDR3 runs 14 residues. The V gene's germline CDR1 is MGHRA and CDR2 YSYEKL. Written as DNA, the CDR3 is TGCGCCAGCAGCCAAGGGGGCGTGGACACTGAAGCTTTCTTT. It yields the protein CASSQGGVDTEAFF.

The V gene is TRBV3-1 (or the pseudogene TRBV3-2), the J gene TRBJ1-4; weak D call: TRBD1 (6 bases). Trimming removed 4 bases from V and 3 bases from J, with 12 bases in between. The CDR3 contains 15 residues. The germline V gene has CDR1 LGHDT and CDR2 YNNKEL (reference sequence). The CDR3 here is CASSPSGQPNEKLFF. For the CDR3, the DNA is TGTGCCAGCAGCCCCTCAGGACAGCCTAATGAAAAACTGTTTTTT.

The CDR3 reads CASSPGRDYEQYF. Here the CDR3 DNA reads TGTGCCAGCTCGCCGGGACGGGACTACGAGCAGTACTTC. This chain uses TRBV18 with TRBJ2-7; perhaps D is TRBD1 or TRBD2 (5 bases each). V was clipped by 6 bases and J by 3 bases, with 12 bases between them. The CDR3 sequence is 13 residues long. Germline assignment: CDR1 KGHSH and CDR2 LQKENI.

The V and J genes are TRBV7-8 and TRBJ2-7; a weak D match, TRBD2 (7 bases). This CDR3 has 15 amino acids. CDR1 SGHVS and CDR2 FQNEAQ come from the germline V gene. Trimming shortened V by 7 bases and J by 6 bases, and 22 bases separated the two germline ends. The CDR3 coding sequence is TGTGCCAGCAACGAGGGGGGCGGGAGCTCCCTCGAGCAGTACTTC. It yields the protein CASNEGGGSSLEQYF.

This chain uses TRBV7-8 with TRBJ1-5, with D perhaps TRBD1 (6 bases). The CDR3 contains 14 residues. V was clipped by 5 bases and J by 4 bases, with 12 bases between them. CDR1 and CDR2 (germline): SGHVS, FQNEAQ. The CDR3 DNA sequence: TGTGCCAGCAGCACGGGGACACCAAATCAGCCCCAGCATTTT. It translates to CASSTGTPNQPQHF.

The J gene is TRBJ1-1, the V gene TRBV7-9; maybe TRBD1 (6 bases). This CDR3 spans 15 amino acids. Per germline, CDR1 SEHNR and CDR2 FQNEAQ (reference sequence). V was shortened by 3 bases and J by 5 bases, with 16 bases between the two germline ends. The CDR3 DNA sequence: TGTGCCAGCAGCTTTTTCGGACAGTCTTGGACTGAAGCTTTCTTT. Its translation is CASSFFGQSWTEAFF.

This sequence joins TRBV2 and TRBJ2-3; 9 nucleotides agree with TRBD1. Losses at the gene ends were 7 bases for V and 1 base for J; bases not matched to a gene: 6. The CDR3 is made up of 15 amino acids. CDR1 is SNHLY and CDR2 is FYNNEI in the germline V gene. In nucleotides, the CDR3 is TGTGCCAGCAATAGACAGGGGGGTGGCACAGATACGCAGTATTTT. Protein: CASNRQGGGTDTQYF.

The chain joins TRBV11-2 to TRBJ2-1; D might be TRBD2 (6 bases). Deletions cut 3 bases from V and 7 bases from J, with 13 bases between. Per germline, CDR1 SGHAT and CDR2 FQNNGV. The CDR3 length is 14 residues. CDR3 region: CASSFGGRFNEQFF. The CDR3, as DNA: TGTGCCAGCAGCTTTGGGGGGAGATTTAATGAGCAGTTCTTC.

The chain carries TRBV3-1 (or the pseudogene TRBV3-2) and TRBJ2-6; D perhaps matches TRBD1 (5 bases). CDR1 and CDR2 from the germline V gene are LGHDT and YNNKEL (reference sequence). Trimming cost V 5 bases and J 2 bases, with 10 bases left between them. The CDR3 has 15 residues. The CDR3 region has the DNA TGTGCCAGCAGCGGGGCAGGGACTGGGGCCAACGTCCTGACTTTC. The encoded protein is CASSGAGTGANVLTF.

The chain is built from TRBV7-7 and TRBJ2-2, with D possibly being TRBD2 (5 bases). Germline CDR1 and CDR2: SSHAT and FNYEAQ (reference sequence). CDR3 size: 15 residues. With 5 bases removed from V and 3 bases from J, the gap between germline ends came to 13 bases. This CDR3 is CASSPVGRDTGELFF. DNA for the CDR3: TGTGCCAGCAGCCCCGTTGGGCGGGACACCGGGGAGCTGTTTTTT. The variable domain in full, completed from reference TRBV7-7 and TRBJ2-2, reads GAGVSQSPRYKVTKRGQDVTLRCDPISSHATLYWYQQALGQGPEFLTYFNYEAQPDKSGLPSDRFSAERPEGSISTLTIQRTEQRDSAMYRCASSPVGRDTGELFFGEGSRLTVL.

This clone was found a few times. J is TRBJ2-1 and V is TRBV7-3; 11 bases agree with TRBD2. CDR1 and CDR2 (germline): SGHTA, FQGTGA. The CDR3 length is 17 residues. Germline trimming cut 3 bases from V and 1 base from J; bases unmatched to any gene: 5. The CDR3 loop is CASSLNSGRGSYNEQFF. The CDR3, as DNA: TGTGCCAGCAGCTTGAATAGCGGGAGGGGGTCCTACAATGAGCAGTTCTTC.

This chain's CDR3 is CASSLDPNQGTEAFF. The CDR3 DNA reads as TGTGCCAGCAGCTTGGATCCAAACCAGGGCACTGAAGCTTTCTTT. V is TRBV5-4 and J is TRBJ1-1; maybe TRBD1 (5 bases). Germline V gives CDR1 SGHNT, CDR2 YYREEE (reference sequence). The CDR3 is 15 residues long. The V and J ends lost 0 bases and 4 bases respectively, with 13 bases between them.

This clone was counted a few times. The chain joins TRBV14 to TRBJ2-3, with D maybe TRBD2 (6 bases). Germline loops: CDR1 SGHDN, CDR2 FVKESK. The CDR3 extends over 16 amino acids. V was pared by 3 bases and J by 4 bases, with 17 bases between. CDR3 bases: TGTGCCAGCAGCCACCCCGGGAGCCCCAGACCAGATACGCAGTATTTT. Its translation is CASSHPGSPRPDTQYF.

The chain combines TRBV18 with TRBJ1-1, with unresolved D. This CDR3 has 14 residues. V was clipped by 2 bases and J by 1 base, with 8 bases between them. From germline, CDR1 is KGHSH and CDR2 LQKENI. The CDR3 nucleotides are TGTGCCAGCTCACCAGGTGGATCGAACACTGAAGCTTTCTTT. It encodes CASSPGGSNTEAFF.

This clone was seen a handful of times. Written as DNA, the CDR3 is TGCAGTGCTAGTCACCGGGACTCTGGAAACACCATATATTTT. Translating it yields CSASHRDSGNTIYF. The rearrangement links TRBV20-1 to TRBJ1-3, with no clear D. The CDR3 is 14 residues long. Trimming left V 3 bases short and J 0 bases short, with 9 bases between. Germline V gene data show CDR1 as DFQATT and CDR2 as SNEGSKA (reference sequence).

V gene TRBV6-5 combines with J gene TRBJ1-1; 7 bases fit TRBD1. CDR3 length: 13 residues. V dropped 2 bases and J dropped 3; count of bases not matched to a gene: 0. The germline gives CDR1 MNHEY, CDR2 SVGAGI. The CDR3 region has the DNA TGTGCCAGCAGTTACGACAGGGACACTGAAGCTTTCTTT. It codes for CASSYDRDTEAFF.

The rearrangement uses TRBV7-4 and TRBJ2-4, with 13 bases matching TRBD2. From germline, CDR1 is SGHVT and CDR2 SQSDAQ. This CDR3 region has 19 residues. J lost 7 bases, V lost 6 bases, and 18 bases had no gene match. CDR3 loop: CASRPQGHRLAGGGNIQYF. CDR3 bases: TGTGCCAGCAGGCCACAGGGACACCGACTAGCGGGAGGAGGTAACATTCAGTACTTC.

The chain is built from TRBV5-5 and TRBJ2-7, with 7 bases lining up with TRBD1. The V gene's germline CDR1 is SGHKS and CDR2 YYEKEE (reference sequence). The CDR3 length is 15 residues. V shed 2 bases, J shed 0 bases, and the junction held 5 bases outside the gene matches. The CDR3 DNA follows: TGTGCCAGCAGCTTCGGGGACAGAGTCTCCTACGAGCAGTACTTC. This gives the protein CASSFGDRVSYEQYF. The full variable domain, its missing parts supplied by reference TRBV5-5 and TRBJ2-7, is DAGVTQSPTHLIKTRGQQVTLRCSPISGHKSVSWYQQVLGQGPQFIFQYYEKEERGRGNFPDRFSARQFPNYSSELNVNALLLGDSALYLCASSFGDRVSYEQYFGPGTRLTVT.

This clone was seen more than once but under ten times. CDR3 DNA sequence: TGTGCCACCAGTGTTTGGACAGGGCGAGAAGAAAAACTGTTTTTT. Translation: CATSVWTGREEKLFF. The chain recombines TRBV24-1 with TRBJ1-4; 8 positions match TRBD1. Unmatched junction bases numbered 9, after V lost 5 bases and J lost 8 bases. Germline CDR1 is KGHDR and CDR2 is SFDVKD. The CDR3 extends over 15 amino acids.

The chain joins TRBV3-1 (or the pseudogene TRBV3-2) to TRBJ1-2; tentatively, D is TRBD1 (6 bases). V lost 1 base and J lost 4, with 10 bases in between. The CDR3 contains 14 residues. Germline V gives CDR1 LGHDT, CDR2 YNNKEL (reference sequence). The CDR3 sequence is CASSQADRFYGYTF. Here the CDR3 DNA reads TGTGCCAGCAGCCAAGCGGACAGATTCTATGGCTACACCTTC.

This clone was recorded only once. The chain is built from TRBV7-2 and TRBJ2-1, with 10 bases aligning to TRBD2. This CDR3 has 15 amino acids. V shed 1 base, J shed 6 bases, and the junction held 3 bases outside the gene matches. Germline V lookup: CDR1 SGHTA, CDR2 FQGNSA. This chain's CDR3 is CASSLVAGGVNEQFF. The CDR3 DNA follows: TGTGCCAGCAGCTTAGTAGCGGGAGGAGTCAATGAGCAGTTCTTC.

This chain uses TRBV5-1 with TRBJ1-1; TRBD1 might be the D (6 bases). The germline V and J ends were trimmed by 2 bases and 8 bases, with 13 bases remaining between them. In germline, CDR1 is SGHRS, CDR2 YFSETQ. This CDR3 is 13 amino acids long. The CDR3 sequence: CASSLMTGVEAFF. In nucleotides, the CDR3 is TGCGCCAGCAGCTTAATGACAGGTGTAGAAGCTTTCTTT.

The CDR3 DNA sequence: TGTGCCAGCAGTTACTCCGGGGGAGGCTACAATGAGCAGTTCTTC. Its translation: CASSYSGGGYNEQFF. The chain joins TRBV6-2 or TRBV6-3 to TRBJ2-1, with D maybe TRBD2 (6 bases). The CDR3 runs to 15 residues. Deletions cut 0 bases from V and 3 bases from J, with 9 bases between. Germline V CDR1 and CDR2: MNHEY, SVGEGT.

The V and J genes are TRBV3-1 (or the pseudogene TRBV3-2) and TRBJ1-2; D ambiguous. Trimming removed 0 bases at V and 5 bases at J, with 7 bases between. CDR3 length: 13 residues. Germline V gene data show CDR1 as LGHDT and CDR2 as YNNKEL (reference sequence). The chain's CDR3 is CASSQDDWYGYTF. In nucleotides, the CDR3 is TGTGCCAGCAGCCAAGATGATTGGTATGGCTACACCTTC.